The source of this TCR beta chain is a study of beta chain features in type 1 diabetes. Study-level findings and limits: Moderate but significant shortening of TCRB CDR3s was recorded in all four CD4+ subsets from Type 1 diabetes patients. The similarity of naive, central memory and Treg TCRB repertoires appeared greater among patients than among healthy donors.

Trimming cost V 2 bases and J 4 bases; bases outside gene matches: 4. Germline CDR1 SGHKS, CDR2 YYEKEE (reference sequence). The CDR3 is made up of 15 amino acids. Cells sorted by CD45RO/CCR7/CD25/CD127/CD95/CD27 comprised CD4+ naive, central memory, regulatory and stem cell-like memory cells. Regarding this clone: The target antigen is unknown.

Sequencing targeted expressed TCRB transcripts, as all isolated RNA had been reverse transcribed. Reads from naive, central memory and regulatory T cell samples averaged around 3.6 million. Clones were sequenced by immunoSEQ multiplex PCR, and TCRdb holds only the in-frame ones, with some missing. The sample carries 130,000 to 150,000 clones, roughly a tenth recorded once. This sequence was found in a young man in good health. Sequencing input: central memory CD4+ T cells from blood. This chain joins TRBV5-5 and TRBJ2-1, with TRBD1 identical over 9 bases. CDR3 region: CASSLTGTGYNEQFF. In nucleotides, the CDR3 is TGTGCCAGCAGCTTAACCGGGACAGGGTACAATGAGCAGTTCTTC.